Sequencing of this T cell receptor beta chain was carried out in a study of T cell responses to AZD1222 COVID-19 vaccine. Findings and caveats of the study: Baseline serology detected seropositivity in only a handful of AZD1222 recipients. Spike-specific TCR breadth and depth rose after two AZD1222 doses. Repertoires in all cases were sampled only once the peak T cell response had passed.

About this clone: No antigen is known for it.

The repertoire was sequenced with immunoSEQ multiplex PCR; TCRdb's copy has only in-frame clones and lacks some. The data show 120,000 or so clones, roughly 90% seen once. Trimming took 1 base from V and 5 from J, leaving 8 bases between them. CDR3 length: 14 residues. Germline CDR1 is SGHNT and CDR2 is YENEEA. This sequence was found in an adult in good health. The input for sequencing was peripheral blood, taken on day 0 of AZD1222 vaccination. The chain is built from TRBV11-3 and TRBJ2-2; D is unclear. The CDR3 DNA reads as TGTGCCAGCAGCTTAGTTCCCGGAACCGGGGAGCTGTTTTTT. Residues: CASSLVPGTGELFF. The full variable domain, completed using reference TRBV11-3 and TRBJ2-2, is EAGVVQSPRYKIIEKKQPVAFWCNPISGHNTLYWYLQNLGQGPELLIRYENEEAVDDSQLPKDRFSAERLKGVDSTLKIQPAELGDSAVYLCASSLVPGTGELFFGEGSRLTVL.